The 21 T cell receptor beta chains reported below all come from one sample, sequenced in a study of blood T cell repertoires in COVID-19. Some clones are missing from TCRdb's copy, which holds only in-frame ones; the method was immunoSEQ multiplex PCR. Of some 67,000 clones in the sample, approximately 87% were seen once. Sequencing input: peripheral blood. The receptors come from a man aged 45-65 years with active COVID-19.

J is TRBJ2-7 and V is TRBV10-2, with 15 nucleotides matching TRBD2. Germline V gene sequence: CDR1 WSHSY, CDR2 SAAADI. This CDR3 has 21 residues. Trimming took 5 bases from V and 0 from J; bases not matched to a gene: 17. The CDR3 loop reads CASSFFSRTSGRARSSYEQYF. The DNA for the CDR3 is TGCGCCAGCAGTTTTTTCTCAAGGACTAGCGGGAGGGCCAGGTCCTCCTACGAGCAGTACTTC.

Only one count was recorded for this clone. This rearrangement joins TRBV3-1 (or the pseudogene TRBV3-2) to TRBJ2-1; 7 bases are shared with TRBD2. V shed 0 bases, J shed 7 bases, and the junction held 6 bases outside the gene matches. Germline V lookup: CDR1 LGHDT, CDR2 YNNKEL (reference sequence). The length of the CDR3 is 15 residues. CDR3 in DNA: TGTGCCAGCAGCCAAGACTCAGCGGGGCGGAATGAGCAGTTCTTC. It codes for CASSQDSAGRNEQFF.

The chain couples TRBV6-5 to TRBJ1-3; D perhaps matches TRBD1 (5 bases). Trimming shortened V by 0 bases and J by 11 bases, and 20 bases separated the two germline ends. This CDR3 is built from 16 residues. The germline CDR1 and CDR2 sequences are MNHEY and SVGAGI. For the CDR3, the DNA is TGTGCCAGCAGTTACTCGCGGGGGGAATCGTTGTTCCCCATATATTTT. Its translation is CASSYSRGESLFPIYF.

J is TRBJ2-7 and V is TRBV6-6; maybe TRBD2 (6 bases). The V gene's germline CDR1 is MNHNY and CDR2 SVGAGI (reference sequence). V lost 1 base to trimming and J lost 3 bases, with 7 bases between them. The CDR3 runs to 13 residues. The CDR3 protein is CASSYLTSYEQYF. The DNA for the CDR3 is TGTGCCAGCAGTTACTTGACTAGCTACGAGCAGTACTTC.

The genes are TRBV15 and TRBJ2-1, with D uncertain. Deletions cut 2 bases from V and 3 bases from J, with 11 bases between. Germline CDR1 and CDR2: LNHNV and YYDKDF (reference sequence). CDR3 length: 15 residues. The CDR3 loop is CATSRQTASYNEQFF. Here the CDR3 DNA reads TGTGCCACCAGCAGACAGACTGCGAGCTACAATGAGCAGTTCTTC. The full variable domain, rest sourced from reference TRBV15 and TRBJ2-1, is DAMVIQNPRYQVTQFGKPVTLSCSQTLNHNVMYWYQQKSSQAPKLLFHYYDKDFNNEADTPDNFQSRRPNTSFCFLDIRSPGLGDTAMYLCATSRQTASYNEQFFGPGTRLTVL.

This chain links TRBV5-1 with TRBJ2-1; 10 bases agree with TRBD2. V gave up 5 bases and J gave up 10 bases; unmatched junction bases: 9. This CDR3 is 14 amino acids long. CDR1 SGHRS and CDR2 YFSETQ come from the germline V gene. The CDR3 DNA is TGCGCCAGCAGGGCTAGCGGGAGTGTCTGGGAGCAGTTCTTC. Residues: CASRASGSVWEQFF.

This sequence joins TRBV11-2 and TRBJ2-7, with 9 bases that match TRBD1. The germline V gene has CDR1 SGHAT and CDR2 FQNNGV. The junction had 12 bases not matched to a gene; V was cut back by 3 bases and J by 3 bases. There are 17 residues in the CDR3. As DNA, the CDR3 is TGTGCCAGCAGCTTTTCCGCCCGTGGGACAGGGCACTACGAGCAGTACTTC. Residues: CASSFSARGTGHYEQYF.

This chain uses TRBV11-2 with TRBJ2-7; D gene unclear. The CDR3 covers 14 residues. Trimming removed 0 bases from V and 5 bases from J, with 11 bases in between. The germline V gene has CDR1 SGHAT and CDR2 FQNNGV. CDR3 coding DNA: TGTGCCAGCAGCTTAGATCTCGGTATTGACGAGCAGTACTTC. It yields the protein CASSLDLGIDEQYF.

This rearrangement joins TRBV7-9 to TRBJ1-6; tentatively, D is TRBD1 (6 bases). Germline V gives CDR1 SEHNR, CDR2 FQNEAQ (reference sequence). The CDR3 is 18 amino acids. Trimming shortened V by 3 bases and J by 6 bases, and 21 bases separated the two germline ends. The CDR3 nucleotides read TGTGCCAGCAGCTTCTACCTACAGATGGGGGCCGGTAATTCACCCCTCCACTTT. It encodes CASSFYLQMGAGNSPLHF.

The rearrangement uses TRBV25-1 and TRBJ2-7, with 7 bases matching TRBD2. The CDR3 has 14 residues. Trimming removed 4 bases from V and 0 bases from J; junction bases left unmatched: 3. Germline V gene sequence: CDR1 MGHDK, CDR2 SYGVNS. This CDR3 reads CASSVERGSYEQYF. The CDR3 DNA reads as TGTGCCAGCAGTGTGGAGCGGGGCTCCTACGAGCAGTACTTC.

This chain joins TRBV10-2 and TRBJ2-7; 11 nucleotides match TRBD1. V gave up 6 bases and J gave up 0 bases; unmatched junction bases: 4. Germline V gene sequence: CDR1 WSHSY, CDR2 SAAADI. This CDR3 spans 15 amino acids. The DNA of the CDR3 is TGCGCCAGCAGGCCCGGGACAGGGGGCTCCTACGAGCAGTACTTC. As protein: CASRPGTGGSYEQYF.

The genes are TRBV29-1 and TRBJ2-1, with TRBD2 matching over 14 bases. Germline CDR1 is SQVTM and CDR2 is ANQGSEA. After removal of 2 bases from V and 8 bases from J, the junction contained 5 bases not matched to a gene. CDR3 length: 15 residues. Here the CDR3 DNA reads TGCAGCGTTGAAATGGGACTAGCGGGAGCACATGAGCAGTTCTTC. This gives the protein CSVEMGLAGAHEQFF.

This sequence joins TRBV7-2 and TRBJ2-1, with a weak D call TRBD2 (6 bases). Germline V gene lookup returns CDR1 SGHTA and CDR2 FQGNSA. The germline V and J ends were trimmed by 5 bases and 0 bases, with 17 bases remaining between them. CDR3 length: 17 residues. The CDR3 sequence is CASSMTPYGSSYNEQFF. CDR3 sequence (DNA): TGTGCCAGCAGCATGACTCCCTACGGGAGCTCCTACAATGAGCAGTTCTTC.

The chain has TRBV28 and TRBJ2-3; D possibly corresponds to TRBD2 (5 bases). The CDR3 is made up of 14 amino acids. V lost 5 bases to trimming and J lost 0 bases, with 9 bases between them. CDR1 is MDHEN, CDR2 SYDVKM, per germline. The CDR3 coding sequence is TGTGCCAGCAGTCTAGAGGGTAGCACAGATACGCAGTATTTT. It translates to CASSLEGSTDTQYF.

The chain has TRBV9 and TRBJ2-2; 10 nucleotides line up with TRBD1. The germline CDR1 and CDR2 sequences are SGDLS and YYNGEE. Trimming removed 0 bases from V and 4 bases from J; junction bases left unmatched: 9. The CDR3 sequence is 18 residues long. The CDR3 region has the DNA TGTGCCAGCAGCGTAGAACCTCCGAGACAGGGGGCCACCGGGGAGCTGTTTTTT. Its translation is CASSVEPPRQGATGELFF.

The rearrangement uses TRBV5-1 and TRBJ2-6, with a possible D match to TRBD1 (5 bases). The germline V gene encodes CDR1 SGHRS and CDR2 YFSETQ. The CDR3 length is 15 residues. The germline V and J ends were trimmed by 1 base and 9 bases, with 14 bases remaining between them. CDR3 nucleotide sequence: TGCGCCAGCAGCTTGAACACAGGTCAAGGCAACGTCCTGACTTTC. This translates into CASSLNTGQGNVLTF.

J is TRBJ2-1 and V is TRBV29-1; 12 bases line up with TRBD2. Germline-derived CDR1 and CDR2 are SQVTM and ANQGSEA. Trimming removed 8 bases from V and 8 bases from J; junction bases left unmatched: 7. The CDR3 consists of 13 residues. The CDR3 DNA is TGCAGCACCGAGGGACTAGCGGGTTATGAGCAGTTCTTC. It translates to CSTEGLAGYEQFF.

This clone was detected only once. The chain combines TRBV7-2 with TRBJ2-3, with a weak D call TRBD1 (5 bases). With 1 base removed from V and 7 bases from J, the gap between germline ends came to 12 bases. In germline, CDR1 is SGHTA, CDR2 FQGNSA. This CDR3 is built from 14 residues. DNA of the CDR3: TGTGCCAGCAGCTTAGGACAGTCTTTTAATACGCAGTATTTT. Its translation is CASSLGQSFNTQYF.

This clone was counted a few times. This chain joins TRBV11-3 and TRBJ2-7; perhaps TRBD2 as D (5 bases). V gave up 5 bases and J gave up 3 bases, with 8 bases separating them. From germline, CDR1 is SGHNT and CDR2 YENEEA. CDR3 length: 12 residues. This chain's CDR3 is CASSGLDYEQYF. The CDR3 nucleotides read TGTGCCAGCAGCGGACTTGACTACGAGCAGTACTTC.

This clone was seen a single time. The rearrangement joins TRBV12-3 or TRBV12-4 to TRBJ1-2; maybe TRBD1 (6 bases). Deletions cut 6 bases from V and 2 bases from J, with 10 bases between. The CDR3 has 13 residues. The CDR3 sequence is CASSPDRNYGYTF. The CDR3 bases are TGTGCCAGCAGCCCAGACAGGAACTATGGCTACACCTTC.

The chain couples TRBV5-4 to TRBJ2-1; 10 bases fit TRBD1. CDR3 length: 15 amino acids. The junction had 5 bases not matched to a gene; V was cut back by 4 bases and J by 4 bases. Germline V gene data show CDR1 as SGHNT and CDR2 as YYREEE (reference sequence). CDR3 DNA: TGTGCCAGCAGCCTGGGACAGGGGTCATACAATGAGCAGTTCTTC. This encodes CASSLGQGSYNEQFF. The full variable domain, with the rest looked up from reference TRBV5-4 and TRBJ2-1, is ETGVTQSPTHLIKTRGQQVTLRCSSQSGHNTVSWYQQALGQGPQFIFQYYREEENGRGNFPPRFSGLQFPNYSSELNVNALELDDSALYLCASSLGQGSYNEQFFGPGTRLTVL.